Below, one T cell receptor (beta chain) is given with its context. The target antigen is unknown. Extracted RNA was reverse transcribed into cDNA, the sequencing template. The table came from immunoSEQ multiplex PCR; TCRdb's copy has only in-frame clones and leaves some out. The repertoire holds 95,000 to 100,000 clones, with just under 60% as singletons. The data were taken from a study of CD8+ T cells in alopecia areata. Study summary: A regimen of oral tofacitinib, 5 to 10 mg twice daily, was given to treated patients. Whole-study findings and limits: A single nonresponder leaves the baseline CD8+ expansion link to response uncertain. Among the top 100, expanded CD8+ clones were significantly decreased by tofacitinib, as was scalp clonality.

As for treatment: oral pan-JAK inhibitor, 5-10 mg twice daily. The sample here was CD8+ T cells sorted from blood, taken at approximately week 56, from a patient treated with tofacitinib. The receptor's source is a human donor with alopecia areata.

The CDR3 bases are TGTGCCAGCAGCCCTCGGACGGAAACCCTTACTAACTATGGCTACACCTTC. It yields the protein CASSPRTETLTNYGYTF. The gene calls are TRBV7-9 and TRBJ1-2; D ambiguous. Germline CDR1 is SEHNR and CDR2 is FQNEAQ (reference sequence). The CDR3 is 17 amino acids. V dropped 5 bases and J dropped 0 bases, with 19 bases sitting between them.